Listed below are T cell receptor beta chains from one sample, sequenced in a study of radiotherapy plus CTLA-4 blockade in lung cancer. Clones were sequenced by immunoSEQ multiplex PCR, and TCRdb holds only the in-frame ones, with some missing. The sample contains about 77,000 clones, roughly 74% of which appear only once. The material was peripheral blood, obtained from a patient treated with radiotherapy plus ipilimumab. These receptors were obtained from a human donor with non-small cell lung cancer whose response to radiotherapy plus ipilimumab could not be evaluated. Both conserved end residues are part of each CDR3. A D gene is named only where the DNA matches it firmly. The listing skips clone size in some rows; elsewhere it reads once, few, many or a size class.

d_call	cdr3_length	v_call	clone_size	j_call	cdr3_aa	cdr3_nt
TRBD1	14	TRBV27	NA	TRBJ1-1	CASSLTQGAGVAFF	TGTGCCAGCAGTTTAACCCAGGGGGCCGGTGTAGCTTTCTTT
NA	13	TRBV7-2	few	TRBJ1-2	CASSLPTGYGYTF	TGTGCCAGCAGCCTACCGACAGGTTATGGCTACACCTTC
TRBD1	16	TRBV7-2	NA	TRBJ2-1	CASSFRTGLTYNEQFF	TGTGCCAGCAGCTTCCGGACAGGCCTTACCTACAATGAGCAGTTCTTC
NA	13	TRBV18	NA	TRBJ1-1	CASSLGQNTEAFF	TGTGCCAGCTCACTCGGACAGAACACTGAAGCTTTCTTT
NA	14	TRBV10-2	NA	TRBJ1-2	CASSEFPGSYGYTF	TGCGCCAGCAGTGAGTTCCCAGGCTCCTATGGCTACACCTTC
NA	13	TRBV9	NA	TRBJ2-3	CASSGDQGDTQYF	TGTGCCAGCAGCGGGGATCAGGGAGATACGCAGTATTTT
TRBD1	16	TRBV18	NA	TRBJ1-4	CASSSPLQGADEKLFF	TGTGCCAGCTCATCACCATTACAGGGGGCCGATGAAAAACTGTTTTTT
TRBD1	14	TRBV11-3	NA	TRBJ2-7	CASSLQGPAYEQYF	TGTGCCAGCAGCCTACAGGGGCCAGCTTACGAGCAGTACTTC
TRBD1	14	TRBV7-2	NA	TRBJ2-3	CASSMGTEPDTQYF	TGTGCCAGCAGCATGGGGACAGAACCAGATACGCAGTATTTT
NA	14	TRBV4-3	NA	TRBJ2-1	CASRSPGTRNELFF	TGCGCCAGCAGGAGCCCCGGGACACGAAACGAACTGTTCTTC
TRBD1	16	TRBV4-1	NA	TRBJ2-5	CASSRPDRGGSETQYF	TGCGCCAGCAGCCGTCCGGACAGGGGAGGTTCGGAGACCCAGTACTTC
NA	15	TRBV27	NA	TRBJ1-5	CASKSIGYSNQPQHF	TGTGCCAGCAAGTCGATCGGGTATAGCAATCAGCCCCAGCATTTT
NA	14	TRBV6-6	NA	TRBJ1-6	CASSYRALNSPLHF	TGTGCCAGCAGTTACAGAGCTCTTAATTCACCCCTCCACTTT
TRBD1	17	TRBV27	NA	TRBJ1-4	CASSLWYRGGRNEKLFF	TGTGCCAGCAGTTTATGGTACCGAGGGGGCAGGAATGAAAAACTGTTTTTT
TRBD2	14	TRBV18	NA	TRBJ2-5	CASSSSGIQETQYF	TGTGCCAGCTCATCTAGCGGGATCCAAGAGACCCAGTACTTC
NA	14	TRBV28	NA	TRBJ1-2	CASSLSGHFYGYTF	TGTGCCAGCAGTTTATCGGGACACTTCTATGGCTACACCTTC
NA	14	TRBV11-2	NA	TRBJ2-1	CASSLSRVRNEQFF	TGTGCCAGCAGCTTAAGCAGGGTGAGAAATGAGCAGTTCTTC
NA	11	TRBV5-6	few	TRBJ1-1	CASSYGTEAFF	TGTGCCAGCAGCTACGGGACTGAAGCTTTCTTT
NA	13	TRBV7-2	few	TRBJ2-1	CASSLVGGWEQFF	TGTGCCAGCAGCTTAGTAGGAGGTTGGGAGCAGTTCTTC
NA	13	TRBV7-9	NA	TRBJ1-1	CASSFKQNTEAFF	TGTGCCAGCAGCTTTAAACAGAACACTGAAGCTTTCTTT
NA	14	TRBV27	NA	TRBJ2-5	CASSLSRGLETQYF	TGTGCCAGCAGTTTATCGAGGGGGTTAGAGACCCAGTACTTC
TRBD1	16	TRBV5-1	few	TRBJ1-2	CASSWGTDLTGYGYTF	TGCGCCAGCAGCTGGGGGACAGATTTAACGGGCTATGGCTACACCTTC
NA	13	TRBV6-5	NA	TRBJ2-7	CASRLNRDYEQYF	TGTGCCAGCAGGCTTAACAGGGACTACGAGCAGTACTTC
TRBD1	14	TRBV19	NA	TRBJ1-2	CASSPGQGGYGYTF	TGTGCCAGTAGCCCGGGACAGGGGGGCTATGGCTACACCTTC
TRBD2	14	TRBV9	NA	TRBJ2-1	CASSPWTSYNEQFF	TGTGCCAGCAGCCCATGGACTAGTTACAATGAGCAGTTCTTC
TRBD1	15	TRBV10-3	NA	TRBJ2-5	CAISEGTGGRETQYF	TGTGCCATCAGTGAGGGGACAGGGGGCCGAGAGACCCAGTACTTC
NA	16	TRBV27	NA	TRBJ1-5	CASSSAVGGDNQPQHF	TGTGCCAGCAGTTCGGCCGTAGGGGGGGACAATCAGCCCCAGCATTTT
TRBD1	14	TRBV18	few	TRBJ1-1	CASSAITGDTEAFF	TGTGCCAGCTCAGCCATCACAGGGGACACTGAAGCTTTCTTT
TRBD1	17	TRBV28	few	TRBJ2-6	CASKPGQGLSGANVLTF	TGTGCCAGCAAACCGGGACAGGGCCTCAGTGGGGCCAACGTCCTGACTTTC
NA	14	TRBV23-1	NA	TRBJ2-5	CASSQLRREWEQYF	TGCGCCAGCAGTCAATTGAGAAGGGAATGGGAGCAGTACTTC
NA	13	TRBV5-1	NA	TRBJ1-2	CASSSQGGSGYTF	TGCGCCAGCAGCTCCCAGGGTGGCTCTGGCTACACCTTC
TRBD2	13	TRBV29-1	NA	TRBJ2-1	CSVGLAGGVEQFF	TGCAGCGTTGGTCTAGCGGGAGGGGTTGAGCAGTTCTTC
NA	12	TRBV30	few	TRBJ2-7	CACSRGSYEQYF	TGTGCCTGCTCCAGGGGCTCCTACGAGCAGTACTTC
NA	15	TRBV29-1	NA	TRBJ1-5	CSVELAGGSNQPQHF	TGCAGCGTTGAACTGGCGGGGGGGAGCAATCAGCCCCAGCATTTT
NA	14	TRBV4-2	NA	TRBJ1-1	CASSRDWLNTEAFF	TGTGCCAGCAGCCGGGACTGGTTGAACACTGAAGCTTTCTTT
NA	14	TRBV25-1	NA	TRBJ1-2	CASRPYGGIYGYTF	TGTGCCAGCAGACCTTACGGGGGTATCTATGGCTACACCTTC
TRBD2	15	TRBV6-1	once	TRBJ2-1	CASSESLAGPDEQFF	TGTGCCAGCAGTGAATCCCTAGCGGGACCCGATGAGCAGTTCTTC
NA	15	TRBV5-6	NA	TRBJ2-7	CASSLARQYPYEQYF	TGTGCCAGCAGCTTGGCTAGACAGTACCCCTACGAGCAGTACTTC
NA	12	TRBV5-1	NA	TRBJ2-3	CASSEGTDTQYF	TGCGCCAGCAGCGAGGGCACAGATACGCAGTATTTT